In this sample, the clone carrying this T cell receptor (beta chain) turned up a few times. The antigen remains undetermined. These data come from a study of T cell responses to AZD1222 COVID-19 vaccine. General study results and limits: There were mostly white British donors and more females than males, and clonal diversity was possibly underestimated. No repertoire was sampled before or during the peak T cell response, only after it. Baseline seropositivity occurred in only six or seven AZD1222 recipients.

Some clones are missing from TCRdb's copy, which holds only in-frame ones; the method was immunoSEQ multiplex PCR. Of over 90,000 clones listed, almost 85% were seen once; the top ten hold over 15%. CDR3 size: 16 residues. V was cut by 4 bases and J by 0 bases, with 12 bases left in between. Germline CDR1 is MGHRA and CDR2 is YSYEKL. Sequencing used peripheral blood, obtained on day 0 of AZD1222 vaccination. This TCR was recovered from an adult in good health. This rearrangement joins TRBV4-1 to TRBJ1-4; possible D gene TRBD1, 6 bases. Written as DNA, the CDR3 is TGCGCCAGCAGCCTAATTCGGACAGCAACTAATGAAAAACTGTTTTTT. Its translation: CASSLIRTATNEKLFF.